A single sample is the source of the 30 T cell receptor beta chains below, sequenced in a study of blood T cell repertoires in COVID-19. The table came from immunoSEQ multiplex PCR; TCRdb's copy has only in-frame clones and leaves some out. The sample lists some 250,000 clones; approximately 87% were seen once. Sequenced material: peripheral blood. All receptors come from a man aged 60-69 years with acute or convalescent COVID-19.

This chain uses TRBV7-2 with TRBJ2-3; 14 nucleotides match TRBD2. This CDR3 contains 18 residues. Losses at the gene ends were 1 base for V and 4 bases for J; bases not matched to a gene: 7. Germline CDR1 is SGHTA and CDR2 is FQGNSA. Here the CDR3 reads CASSLVGLAGGAADTQYF. CDR3 coding DNA: TGTGCCAGCAGCTTAGTAGGACTAGCGGGAGGAGCCGCAGATACGCAGTATTTT. The full variable domain, its missing parts supplied by reference TRBV7-2 and TRBJ2-3, is GAGVSQSPSNKVTEKGKDVELRCDPISGHTALYWYRQSLGQGLEFLIYFQGNSAPDKSGLPSDRFSAERTGGSVSTLTIQRTQQEDSAVYLCASSLVGLAGGAADTQYFGPGTRLTVL.

This chain connects TRBV6-2 or TRBV6-3 to TRBJ2-3; 11 nucleotides agree with TRBD2. The V gene's germline CDR1 is MNHEY and CDR2 SVGEGT. J lost 3 bases, V lost 3 bases, and 5 bases had no gene match. The CDR3 has 16 amino acids. The DNA for the CDR3 is TGTGCCAGCAGTTATGACCGGACTAGCGGGACAGATACGCAGTATTTT. Protein sequence: CASSYDRTSGTDTQYF.

The chain joins TRBV14 to TRBJ2-2; D is unresolved. Germline loops: CDR1 SGHDN, CDR2 FVKESK. Trimming removed 1 base at V and 7 bases at J, with 7 bases between. The CDR3 is 13 residues long. DNA of the CDR3: TGTGCCAGCAGCCAAGTACGAGTCGGGGAGCTGTTTTTT. Its protein is CASSQVRVGELFF.

The rearrangement joins TRBV11-2 to TRBJ1-5; D might be TRBD1 (5 bases). This CDR3 region has 15 residues. Germline CDR1 is SGHAT and CDR2 is FQNNGV. V was shortened by 5 bases and J by 0 bases, with 11 bases between the two germline ends. The CDR3 nucleotides are TGTGCCAGCAGCAGAGCGGGGGGTAGCAATCAGCCCCAGCATTTT. Protein sequence: CASSRAGGSNQPQHF.

The rearrangement links TRBV11-2 to TRBJ1-1, with TRBD1 identical over 9 bases. With V trimmed by 4 bases and J by 1 base, 7 bases remained unmatched. This CDR3 comprises 16 residues. Germline values: CDR1 SGHAT, CDR2 FQNNGV. The CDR3 sequence is CASSSGQGEGNTEAFF. CDR3 in DNA: TGTGCCAGCAGCTCGGGACAGGGAGAAGGGAACACTGAAGCTTTCTTT. The full variable domain, completed using reference TRBV11-2 and TRBJ1-1, is EAGVAQSPRYKIIEKRQSVAFWCNPISGHATLYWYQQILGQGPKLLIQFQNNGVVDDSQLPKDRFSAERLKGVDSTLKIQPAKLEDSAVYLCASSSGQGEGNTEAFFGQGTRLTVV.

This sequence joins TRBV7-2 and TRBJ2-3, with a weak D call TRBD2 (5 bases). The CDR3 totals 15 residues. In germline, CDR1 is SGHTA, CDR2 FQGNSA. V shed 5 bases and J shed 1 base, with 13 bases lying between them. The CDR3 protein is CASSLTNGGTDTQYF. CDR3 nucleotides: TGTGCCAGCAGCCTCACCAACGGGGGCACAGATACGCAGTATTTT.

The chain joins TRBV12-5 to TRBJ2-1, with D perhaps matching TRBD2 (6 bases). This CDR3 has 17 amino acids. Germline V CDR1 and CDR2: LGHNT, FRNRAP. Trimming cost V 0 bases and J 3 bases, with 15 bases left between them. The CDR3 here is CASGLVRAGNDYNEQFF. The CDR3 DNA is TGTGCTAGTGGTTTGGTACGTGCGGGAAACGACTACAATGAGCAGTTCTTC.

This sequence joins TRBV6-6 and TRBJ1-6, with 8 bases fitting TRBD1. V lost 5 bases, J lost 0 bases, and 12 bases stayed unmatched. CDR3 length: 19 amino acids. CDR1 is MNHNY, CDR2 SVGAGI, per germline (reference sequence). Written as DNA, the CDR3 is TGTGCCAGCAGTCGAACCGGACAGGGTATCGGCTCCTATAATTCACCCCTCCACTTT. Translation gives CASSRTGQGIGSYNSPLHF.

The V and J genes are TRBV20-1 and TRBJ2-3; D is unclear. This CDR3 is 11 amino acids long. Germline values: CDR1 DFQATT, CDR2 SNEGSKA (reference sequence). V was pared by 1 base and J by 6 bases, with 5 bases between. The CDR3 sequence is CSARVLDTQYF. The DNA of the CDR3 is TGCAGTGCTAGAGTACTCGATACGCAGTATTTT.

This chain connects TRBV5-1 to TRBJ2-2; 9 bases fit TRBD1. Germline V lookup: CDR1 SGHRS, CDR2 YFSETQ. The CDR3 extends over 15 amino acids. V lost 6 bases to trimming and J lost 6 bases; unmatched junction nucleotides: 9. The CDR3 is CASKMTGGAAGELFF. For the CDR3, the DNA is TGCGCCAGCAAAATGACAGGGGGAGCGGCCGGGGAGCTGTTTTTT.

The chain has TRBV6-2 or TRBV6-3 and TRBJ2-7; the D gene is possibly TRBD2 (6 bases). The CDR3 is 13 residues long. Deletions cut 6 bases from V and 9 bases from J, with 18 bases between. Germline V gives CDR1 MNHEY, CDR2 SVGEGT. CDR3 DNA sequence: TGTGCCAGCAGCCCGAGGAGGGATCTGGGGCAGTACTTC. Its protein product is CASSPRRDLGQYF.

This clone was seen a handful of times. V usage is TRBV4-1 and J usage is TRBJ2-5; 9 bases are shared with TRBD2. The V segment lost 4 bases and the J segment 5 bases; nucleotides outside the gene matches: 5. Germline loops: CDR1 MGHRA, CDR2 YSYEKL. CDR3 size: 14 residues. The CDR3 nucleotides read TGCGCCAGCAGCCTAGCGGGAGTTGGTGAGACCCAGTACTTC. This sequence encodes CASSLAGVGETQYF.

This chain links TRBV14 with TRBJ2-5; the match to TRBD2 covers 9 bases. The germline CDR1 and CDR2 sequences are SGHDN and FVKESK. Trimming took 2 bases from V and 4 from J; bases not matched to a gene: 11. CDR3 length: 17 residues. CDR3 protein: CASSQPRGSGSIETQYF. Written as DNA, the CDR3 is TGTGCCAGCAGCCAACCCCGGGGTAGCGGGAGTATAGAGACCCAGTACTTC.

The chain has TRBV5-6 and TRBJ2-7; 7 positions match TRBD2. Germline V gene lookup returns CDR1 SGHDT and CDR2 YYEEEE. CDR3 length: 15 amino acids. V was clipped by 6 bases and J by 0 bases; unmatched bases: 9. This chain's CDR3 is CASTTVWTSSYEQYF. In DNA, the CDR3 is TGTGCCAGCACCACTGTCTGGACTAGCTCCTACGAGCAGTACTTC.

The gene calls are TRBV11-3 and TRBJ2-7, with a possible D match to TRBD2 (5 bases). Germline V gives CDR1 SGHNT, CDR2 YENEEA. V lost 1 base and J lost 2, with 9 bases in between. This CDR3 has 14 amino acids. The CDR3 is CASSLGGDTYEQYF. CDR3 bases: TGTGCCAGCAGCTTAGGGGGAGACACCTACGAGCAGTACTTC.

J is TRBJ2-7 and V is TRBV5-6, with D perhaps TRBD1 (6 bases). The germline V gene has CDR1 SGHDT and CDR2 YYEEEE. This CDR3 is built from 15 residues. V was pared by 4 bases and J by 2 bases, with 16 bases between. The CDR3 DNA reads as TGTGCCAGCAGCGGCCAGGGGCAGGGGACCTACGAGCAGTACTTC. Translating it yields CASSGQGQGTYEQYF.

This chain uses TRBV9 with TRBJ2-1, with 11 bases lining up with TRBD2. V lost 2 bases, J lost 5 bases, and 3 bases stayed unmatched. Germline values: CDR1 SGDLS, CDR2 YYNGEE. This CDR3 is 15 amino acids long. For the CDR3, the DNA is TGTGCCAGCAGCGTGGTAGCGGGAGGGGACAATGAGCAGTTCTTC. Translation gives CASSVVAGGDNEQFF.

This clone turned up a few times. The rearrangement links TRBV18 to TRBJ1-6; possibly TRBD1 for D (5 bases). CDR1 and CDR2 from the germline V gene are KGHSH and LQKENI. V lost 0 bases to trimming and J lost 7 bases, with 10 bases between them. CDR3 length: 15 residues. The CDR3 bases are TGTGCCAGCTCACCACCGCGGCAGGGAAATTCACCCCTCCACTTT. Its protein is CASSPPRQGNSPLHF.

V usage is TRBV7-9 and J usage is TRBJ2-5; 7 nucleotides match TRBD2. This CDR3 spans 13 amino acids. Germline CDR1 and CDR2: SEHNR and FQNEAQ (reference sequence). V gave up 4 bases and J gave up 3 bases; unmatched junction bases: 2. CDR3 nucleotide sequence: TGTGCCAGCAGCTCGCTAGCGGAAGAGACCCAGTACTTC. Its protein is CASSSLAEETQYF.

V and J are TRBV28 and TRBJ1-5, with a tentative D call TRBD1 (5 bases). Germline V CDR1 and CDR2: MDHEN, SYDVKM. The V end was cut by 7 bases, the J end by 0 bases, with 16 bases between. The CDR3 is 16 residues long. This CDR3 reads CASIPTGKNSNQPQHF. As DNA, the CDR3 is TGTGCCAGCATACCAACAGGAAAAAATAGCAATCAGCCCCAGCATTTT.

V gene TRBV5-1 combines with J gene TRBJ1-3, with 8 bases fitting TRBD1. Losses at the gene ends were 7 bases for V and 8 bases for J; bases not matched to a gene: 2. The CDR3 has 11 amino acids. CDR1 and CDR2 (germline): SGHRS, YFSETQ. The CDR3 sequence is CASQGADTIYF. The CDR3 nucleotides read TGCGCCAGCCAGGGGGCTGACACCATATATTTT.

The chain carries TRBV5-4 and TRBJ2-7, with 9 bases fitting TRBD2. The germline CDR1 and CDR2 sequences are SGHNT and YYREEE (reference sequence). V shed 7 bases and J 3 bases; nucleotides not matched to a gene: 8. The CDR3 loop spans 14 amino acids. This chain's CDR3 is CASALAGNIYEQYF. Written as DNA, the CDR3 is TGTGCCAGCGCCCTAGCGGGAAACATCTACGAGCAGTACTTC. The variable domain in full, with the rest retrieved from reference TRBV5-4 and TRBJ2-7, is ETGVTQSPTHLIKTRGQQVTLRCSSQSGHNTVSWYQQALGQGPQFIFQYYREEENGRGNFPPRFSGLQFPNYSSELNVNALELDDSALYLCASALAGNIYEQYFGPGTRLTVT.

In this sample, this clone turned up once. The rearrangement joins TRBV6-5 to TRBJ2-7; the match to TRBD2 covers 11 bases. V lost 5 bases, J lost 4 bases, and 7 bases stayed unmatched. The CDR3 has 15 residues. Per germline, CDR1 MNHEY and CDR2 SVGAGI. The CDR3 DNA follows: TGTGCCAGCAGTCAACGACTAGCGGGAATATACGAGCAGTACTTC. The encoded protein is CASSQRLAGIYEQYF.

J is TRBJ1-2 and V is TRBV11-3; TRBD1 is a possible D gene (5 bases). V lost 0 bases to trimming and J lost 2 bases, with 7 bases between them. Looked up from germline, CDR1 is SGHNT and CDR2 is YENEEA. The CDR3 has 14 amino acids. CDR3 bases: TGTGCCAGCAGCTTAGATACAGGCAACTATGGCTACACCTTC. It codes for CASSLDTGNYGYTF.

The chain carries TRBV7-2 and TRBJ1-4; D uncertain. Germline CDR1 and CDR2: SGHTA and FQGNSA. CDR3 size: 12 residues. The V and J ends lost 5 bases and 7 bases respectively, with 8 bases between them. CDR3 protein: CASSAQFEKLFF. The CDR3 region has the DNA TGTGCCAGCAGCGCCCAGTTTGAAAAACTGTTTTTT. The full variable domain, completed using reference TRBV7-2 and TRBJ1-4, is GAGVSQSPSNKVTEKGKDVELRCDPISGHTALYWYRQSLGQGLEFLIYFQGNSAPDKSGLPSDRFSAERTGGSVSTLTIQRTQQEDSAVYLCASSAQFEKLFFGSGTQLSVL.

This chain's CDR3 is CATGSQRDPSGFTDTQYF. The DNA of the CDR3 is TGTGCCACCGGGTCACAGCGGGATCCGTCTGGGTTCACAGATACGCAGTATTTT. V usage is TRBV28 and J usage is TRBJ2-3; 7 nucleotides agree with TRBD2. The trim removed 10 bases at V and 2 bases at J, leaving 21 bases unmatched. CDR1 and CDR2 from the germline V gene are MDHEN and SYDVKM. CDR3 length: 18 residues.

The V gene is TRBV12-3 or TRBV12-4, the J gene TRBJ1-2; TRBD1 aligns across 7 bases. The CDR3 consists of 13 residues. The V segment lost 7 bases and the J segment 2 bases; nucleotides outside the gene matches: 4. The CDR3 sequence is CASTSDRNYGYTF. The CDR3 DNA reads TGTGCCAGCACCTCGGACAGGAACTATGGCTACACCTTC.

The CDR3 loop reads CASSYSEGVGYTF. For the CDR3, the DNA is TGTGCCAGCAGTTACTCCGAGGGGGTTGGCTACACCTTC. V gene TRBV6-5 combines with J gene TRBJ1-2, with D possibly matching TRBD1 (6 bases). In germline, CDR1 is MNHEY, CDR2 SVGAGI. Trimming removed 0 bases from V and 7 bases from J, with 9 bases in between. The CDR3 has 13 amino acids.

The chain employs TRBV6-6 and TRBJ2-1; D remains unclear. V was clipped by 2 bases and J by 2 bases, with 10 bases between them. Germline loops: CDR1 MNHNY, CDR2 SVGAGI (reference sequence). The CDR3 spans 15 residues. The CDR3 DNA follows: TGTGCCAGCAGTTACGTTCAGGTTACCTACAATGAGCAGTTCTTC. Its translation is CASSYVQVTYNEQFF.

V gene TRBV12-3 or TRBV12-4 combines with J gene TRBJ1-5; TRBD1 matches at 8 bases. This CDR3 has 13 amino acids. V was pared by 6 bases and J by 2 bases, with 0 bases of the junction left unmatched. The CDR3 DNA reads TGTGCCAGCAGGGGACAGGGCAATCAGCCCCAGCATTTT. Translating it yields CASRGQGNQPQHF.